Presented here are 8 T cell receptor beta chains from one specimen sequenced in a study of response to subunit inactivated influenza vaccine. Each CDR3 protein is one row after TCRdb ran MiXCR on the RT-PCR reads. This sample has 280,000 or so distinct CDR3 sequences, with less than 25% found just once. The sequencing used PBMCs from blood, collected approximately 20 months after vaccination. The receptors originated from a man in his fifties or sixties who received an inactivated influenza vaccine.

The gene calls are TRBV30 and TRBJ1-2, with TRBD1 matching over 8 bases. CDR1 GTSNPN and CDR2 SVGIG come from the germline V gene (reference sequence). The CDR3 is 13 amino acids. The J segment lost 6 bases and the V segment lost 3 bases, leaving 6 bases of the junction unmatched. CDR3 in amino acids: CAWRPRGLDGYTF. CDR3 DNA sequence: TGTGCCTGGAGACCCAGGGGGCTTGATGGCTACACCTTC.

The V call is TRBV12-3 or TRBV12-4, the J call TRBJ2-1; TRBD1 might be the D (6 bases). The length of the CDR3 is 16 residues. The V end was cut by 3 bases, the J end by 5 bases, with 17 bases between. CDR3 sequence reads: CASSFDRWPTNNEQFF. The CDR3 bases are TGTGCCAGCAGTTTCGACAGGTGGCCCACAAACAATGAGCAGTTCTTC.

This chain uses TRBV7-2 with TRBJ1-5; TRBD1 agrees at 7 bases. The length of the CDR3 is 16 residues. Germline CDR1 is SGHTA and CDR2 is FQGNSA. The V and J ends lost 4 bases and 0 bases, in that order; junction bases with no gene match: 6. The CDR3 DNA sequence: TGTGCCAGCAGCTCGGGACAGACCCTTAGCAATCAGCCCCAGCATTTT. It specifies CASSSGQTLSNQPQHF.

This clonotype was counted only a few times. J is TRBJ2-3 and V is TRBV20-1; TRBD1 aligns across 9 bases. CDR3 size: 17 residues. The trim removed 0 bases at V and 3 bases at J, leaving 10 bases unmatched. Germline loops: CDR1 DFQATT, CDR2 SNEGSKA (reference sequence). For the CDR3, the DNA is TGCAGTGCTAGAGACCCGGACAGGGGAGGTGGGACAGATACGCAGTATTTT. Translating it yields CSARDPDRGGGTDTQYF.

The gene calls are TRBV20-1 and TRBJ1-2; D may be TRBD1 (5 bases). The V end was cut by 0 bases, the J end by 4 bases, with 18 bases between. This CDR3 spans 16 amino acids. In germline, CDR1 is DFQATT, CDR2 SNEGSKA (reference sequence). CDR3 coding DNA: TGCAGTGCTAGAGATCTGCGAGACGCAGGGTCCTATGGCTACACCTTC. It codes for CSARDLRDAGSYGYTF.

This clonotype came up many times. This chain links TRBV2 with TRBJ1-5, with 8 bases fitting TRBD1. J lost 7 bases, V lost 6 bases, and 8 bases had no gene match. Germline assignment: CDR1 SNHLY and CDR2 FYNNEI. The CDR3 length is 14 residues. CDR3 DNA: TGTGCCAGCAGGGTGCAGGGGGCGAAACAGCCCCAGCATTTT. Its translation: CASRVQGAKQPQHF.

This clonotype was found many times. This chain uses TRBV6-1 with TRBJ1-5; 7 nucleotides match TRBD1. The CDR3 is 15 amino acids. The germline gives CDR1 MNHNS, CDR2 SASEGT. V trimming: 6 bases; J trimming: 2 bases; junction bases outside the gene matches: 7. The CDR3 nucleotides are TGTGCCAGCAGGGGACAGCTGAGACGCAATCAGCCCCAGCATTTT. Protein product: CASRGQLRRNQPQHF.

This clonotype came up a few times. The rearrangement joins TRBV7-2 to TRBJ2-7, with TRBD1 identical over 7 bases. J gave up 1 base and V 5 bases, and 5 bases lay outside the gene matches. Germline V CDR1 and CDR2: SGHTA, FQGNSA. The CDR3 is 14 residues long. DNA of the CDR3: TGTGCCAGCAGCCCGGGACAGAGGTCCTACGAGCAGTACTTC. Translated, it gives CASSPGQRSYEQYF.